What follows describes a single T cell receptor beta chain. This sample was taken from a study of blood T cell repertoires in COVID-19. Across the whole study: Samples of COVID-19 (acute and convalescent) were obtained from the United States, Italy and Spain. PBMCs, B-cell-depleted T cells, or T cells provided the cDNA or gDNA that made up the material.

Profiled with immunoSEQ multiplex PCR; TCRdb holds only in-frame clones, not every one. The sample consists of 200,000 to 250,000 clones, 70% to 90% of them appearing once. Participants, 18 to 89 years old, spanned fewer than 30 US areas. Clinical history reported by participants formed the basis on which cohorts were assigned. V was clipped by 3 bases and J by 1 base, with 6 bases between them. The CDR3 runs 14 residues. Looked up from germline, CDR1 is SNHLY and CDR2 is FYNNEI. V and J are TRBV2 and TRBJ2-2; D might be TRBD1 (5 bases). This TCR was sampled from a woman between 35 and 50 years old with acute COVID-19. Sequences were obtained from PBMCs or T cells enriched from blood (not recorded which). In DNA form, the CDR3 reads TGTGCCAGCAGTGACACAGGGAACACCGGGGAGCTGTTTTTT. This gives the protein CASSDTGNTGELFF.